Reported below is one TCR beta chain. This sample was taken from a study of blood T cell repertoires in COVID-19. The wider study: Sources were T cells, B-cell-depleted T cells, or PBMCs; the material itself was cDNA or gDNA.

The V end lost 6 bases, the J end lost 4 bases, and 10 bases lay between the germline ends. CDR1 and CDR2 from the germline V gene are SNHLY and FYNNEI. The CDR3 length is 13 residues. Participant ages covered about 18 to 100 years across 24 US areas. Cohort assignment relied on participant-reported clinical history. Each recovered donor of Cohort 3 presented with two negative PCRs, clearance, or symptom resolution. Produced via immunoSEQ multiplex PCR; TCRdb's table is partial and in-frame only. The sample lists a few hundred thousand clones, 75% to 90% occurring once. The sample consisted of PBMCs or T cells enriched from blood (not recorded which). The TCR comes from a man aged 18 to 30 who had recovered from COVID-19. The J gene is TRBJ1-3, the V gene TRBV2; possible D gene TRBD1, 6 bases. The CDR3 DNA follows: TGTGCCAGCAGCCCAGACAGGGGAAACACCATATATTTT. Amino acids: CASSPDRGNTIYF.